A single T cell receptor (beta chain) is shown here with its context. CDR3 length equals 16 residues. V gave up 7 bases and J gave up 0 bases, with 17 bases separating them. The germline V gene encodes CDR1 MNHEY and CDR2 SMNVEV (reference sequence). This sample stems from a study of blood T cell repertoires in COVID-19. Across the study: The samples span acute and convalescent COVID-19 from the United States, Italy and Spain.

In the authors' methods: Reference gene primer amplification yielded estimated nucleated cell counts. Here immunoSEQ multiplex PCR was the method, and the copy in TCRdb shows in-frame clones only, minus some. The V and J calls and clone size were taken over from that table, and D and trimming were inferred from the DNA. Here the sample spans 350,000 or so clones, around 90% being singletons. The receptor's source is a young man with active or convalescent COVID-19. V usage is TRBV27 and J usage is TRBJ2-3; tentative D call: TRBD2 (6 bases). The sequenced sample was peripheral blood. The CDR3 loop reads CASTNWGGTSTDTQYF. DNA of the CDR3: TGTGCCAGCACAAACTGGGGCGGGACTAGCACAGATACGCAGTATTTT.